This T cell receptor (beta chain) was found in a study of persistence of HIV-infected CD4 T cells. The immunoSEQ assay was version 4, run in survey mode. Profiling relied on immunoSEQ multiplex PCR, and the TCRdb table lists in-frame clones only, not all of them. The sample shows about 45,000 clones, about nine tenths of them seen only once. Anti-CD3/anti-CD28 beads served as a nonspecific positive control stimulus. CD4+ T cells upregulating both CD40 ligand and CD69 were sorted as responding cells. Donors were HIV-1-infected adults who began suppressive ART during chronic infection. CD4+ T cell counts exceeded 400 cells/uL; CMV serology was positive. The CDR3 length is 16 residues. Germline lookup yields CDR1 MNHEY and CDR2 SMNVEV (reference sequence). A remark on this clone: As yet, its antigen is unknown. Compared with germline, one end of the junction differs, possibly owing to a read error.

The TCR sequence derives from an adult man with HIV who was CMV-seropositive. This chain links TRBV27 with TRBJ1-5; the D gene is possibly TRBD1 (6 bases). The sample was CD4+ T cells sorted from PBMCs after roughly 20-hour stimulation, taken from a patient who received antiretroviral therapy. In DNA form, the CDR3 reads TGTGTCAGCAGTTTCGCCAGGGGCCTAGGCAATCAGCCCCAGCATTTT. It is translated as CVSSFARGLGNQPQHF.